The source of this TCR beta chain is a study of T cell responses to AZD1222 COVID-19 vaccine. This CDR3 contains 13 residues. The germline V gene has CDR1 GTSNPN and CDR2 SVGIG (reference sequence). V gave up 8 bases and J gave up 5 bases, with 16 bases separating them. Assay: immunoSEQ multiplex PCR; the TCRdb copy retains only in-frame clones and omits some. The sample has about 100,000 clones, around 89% seen once. The sequence came from an adult in good health. The material sequenced was peripheral blood, taken on day 0 of AZD1222 vaccination. This rearrangement joins TRBV30 to TRBJ2-1, with D possibly being TRBD1 (6 bases). CDR3 nucleotide sequence: TGTGCCGGTACGACAGGAACGGACAATGAGCAGTTCTTC. Its translation is CAGTTGTDNEQFF.